The source of this T cell receptor beta chain is a study of T-cell memory formation after mild COVID-19. After 5'RACE with constant-segment primers, TCR alpha and TCR beta cDNA libraries carrying sample barcodes and UMIs were obtained. TCRdb analysed the 5' RACE reads with MiXCR anew, one entry per CDR3 protein. This sample has about 150,000 distinct CDR3 sequences, with 13% found just once. The receptor was derived from a man between 18 and 35 years old who had mild COVID-19 (a few samples of this study predate the infection). Cell type and time point are not known. Material: PBMCs or a T cell subset sorted from them (not recorded which).

The CDR3 DNA sequence: TGTGCCAGCGCCTCCAGTGGGGGGGTCACTGAAGCTTTCTTT. Protein: CASASSGGVTEAFF. The genes are TRBV12-3 or TRBV12-4 and TRBJ1-1; possible D gene TRBD1, 5 bases. The CDR3 is made up of 14 amino acids. Trimming shortened V by 8 bases and J by 4 bases, and 17 bases separated the two germline ends.